Shown below are 27 T cell receptor beta chains from a single sample sequenced in a study of T cell responses to AZD1222 COVID-19 vaccine. Here immunoSEQ multiplex PCR was the method, and the copy in TCRdb shows in-frame clones only, minus some. The data contain some 130,000 clones, 70% to 90% of them seen just once; the ten biggest clones take up roughly 8.9%. Sequencing used peripheral blood, obtained on day 0 of AZD1222 vaccination. Source of these receptors: an adult in good health.

The V gene is TRBV5-1, the J gene TRBJ1-1, with TRBD1 as a possible D gene (6 bases). Trimming removed 7 bases at V and 4 bases at J, with 17 bases between. In germline, CDR1 is SGHRS, CDR2 YFSETQ. CDR3 size: 14 residues. CDR3 coding DNA: TGCGCCAGCCGCCCAAGGGGGGGGAGCACTGAAGCTTTCTTT. This codes for CASRPRGGSTEAFF.

V usage is TRBV9 and J usage is TRBJ2-7, with unresolved D. V was trimmed by 0 bases and J by 2 bases, leaving 15 bases between them. CDR1 is SGDLS and CDR2 is YYNGEE in the germline V gene. This CDR3 has 16 residues. The CDR3 region has the DNA TGTGCCAGCAGCGTAGGCACGGGTGGTCTTCCCTACGAGCAGTACTTC. Translation gives CASSVGTGGLPYEQYF.

The chain links TRBV5-1 to TRBJ1-5; D gene uncertain. The germline CDR1 and CDR2 sequences are SGHRS and YFSETQ. The CDR3 length is 15 residues. V dropped 0 bases and J dropped 5 bases, with 12 bases sitting between them. The DNA of the CDR3 is TGCGCCAGCAGCTTGGGGGGAACAGCTGATCAGCCCCAGCATTTT. It specifies CASSLGGTADQPQHF.

V is TRBV19 and J is TRBJ1-1, with D possibly TRBD1 on 5 matching bases. The length of the CDR3 is 13 residues. In germline, CDR1 is LNHDA, CDR2 SQIVND (reference sequence). The germline V and J ends were trimmed by 4 bases and 0 bases, with 6 bases remaining between them. The CDR3: CASSRTLNTEAFF. In DNA form, the CDR3 reads TGTGCCAGTAGTAGGACATTGAACACTGAAGCTTTCTTT.

The gene calls are TRBV28 and TRBJ2-1; 13 bases are shared with TRBD2. Germline V gene sequence: CDR1 MDHEN, CDR2 SYDVKM. This CDR3 has 17 amino acids. The trim removed 3 bases at V and 8 bases at J, leaving 10 bases unmatched. CDR3 amino acids: CASSFIRTSGRDHEQFF. DNA for the CDR3: TGTGCCAGCAGTTTTATTAGGACTAGCGGGAGAGACCATGAGCAGTTCTTC.

The genes are TRBV11-1 and TRBJ2-3; the D gene is possibly TRBD2 (7 bases). The V gene lost 2 bases and the J gene lost 8 bases, with 17 bases spanning the gap. The CDR3 is made up of 15 amino acids. Germline CDR1 SGHAT, CDR2 FQDESV (reference sequence). The CDR3 region is CASSLPGRGLATQYF. CDR3 bases: TGTGCCAGCAGCTTACCCGGGCGGGGGCTCGCTACGCAGTATTTT.

The rearrangement uses TRBV2 and TRBJ2-7, with D maybe TRBD1 (7 bases). Trimming cost V 4 bases and J 4 bases, with 17 bases left between them. Germline loops: CDR1 SNHLY, CDR2 FYNNEI. The CDR3 spans 15 residues. The CDR3 sequence is CASSVGGGRGYEQYF. CDR3 coding DNA: TGTGCCAGCAGTGTTGGAGGGGGCCGAGGATACGAGCAGTACTTC.

The genes are TRBV6-5 and TRBJ2-5; no definite D call. Trimming cost V 4 bases and J 4 bases, with 10 bases left between them. The germline V gene has CDR1 MNHEY and CDR2 SVGAGI. The CDR3 is 13 residues long. Here the CDR3 DNA reads TGTGCCAGCAGTTTAGTAGAGAGAGAGACCCAGTACTTC. Protein: CASSLVERETQYF.

The chain joins TRBV4-1 to TRBJ2-3; 7 nucleotides match TRBD1. The CDR3 sequence is 18 residues long. Unmatched junction bases numbered 10, after V lost 0 bases and J lost 1 base. Germline V CDR1 and CDR2: MGHRA, YSYEKL. The CDR3 loop is CASSQELVGTGGTDTQYF. The CDR3 coding sequence is TGCGCCAGCAGCCAAGAGTTAGTGGGAACAGGGGGCACAGATACGCAGTATTTT.

The chain links TRBV27 to TRBJ2-5, with 7 bases lining up with TRBD1. J gave up 4 bases and V 3 bases, and 8 bases lay outside the gene matches. The CDR3 length is 15 residues. Germline CDR1 and CDR2: MNHEY and SMNVEV (reference sequence). The CDR3: CASSFWQGVAETQYF. CDR3 nucleotide sequence: TGTGCCAGCAGTTTTTGGCAGGGGGTCGCAGAGACCCAGTACTTC.

The chain uses TRBV7-9 and TRBJ1-5; 7 bases are shared with TRBD1. CDR1 is SEHNR, CDR2 FQNEAQ, per germline (reference sequence). V trimming: 0 bases; J trimming: 2 bases; junction bases outside the gene matches: 10. The CDR3 covers 18 residues. The DNA of the CDR3 is TGTGCCAGCAGCTTAGCGAAGGGAGGGACAGTTGGCAATCAGCCCCAGCATTTT. As protein: CASSLAKGGTVGNQPQHF.

This clone was observed a single time. The chain is built from TRBV7-8 and TRBJ2-1; a weak D match, TRBD1 (5 bases). Germline V lookup: CDR1 SGHVS, CDR2 FQNEAQ. The CDR3 length is 15 residues. Trimming stripped 6 bases from V and 3 bases from J, with 15 bases between. In DNA, the CDR3 is TGTGCCAGCAGGCAAGACAGACCTAACTACAATGAGCAGTTCTTC. Translated: CASRQDRPNYNEQFF.

This chain links TRBV19 with TRBJ2-1; TRBD2 matches at 13 bases. Unmatched junction bases numbered 7, after V lost 5 bases and J lost 0 bases. Germline CDR1 reads LNHDA; CDR2 reads SQIVND (reference sequence). The CDR3 is 18 residues long. DNA of the CDR3: TGTGCCAGTAGTCGGGGGACTAGCGGGACTTCCTCCTACAATGAGCAGTTCTTC. This translates into CASSRGTSGTSSYNEQFF.

This chain connects TRBV11-2 to TRBJ1-3; 7 nucleotides match TRBD1. V lost 1 base to trimming and J lost 4 bases; unmatched junction nucleotides: 4. This CDR3 has 15 residues. Germline V gives CDR1 SGHAT, CDR2 FQNNGV. As DNA, the CDR3 is TGTGCCAGCAGCTTAGTTGGGACAGAAGGAAACACCATATATTTT. Translation: CASSLVGTEGNTIYF.

The chain carries TRBV6-5 and TRBJ2-3, with D perhaps matching TRBD1 (6 bases). Germline V gene data show CDR1 as MNHEY and CDR2 as SVGAGI. Deletions cut 6 bases from V and 2 bases from J, with 12 bases between. The CDR3 runs 14 residues. CDR3 nucleotide sequence: TGTGCCAGCAGGCAACAGGGCCTCACAGATACGCAGTATTTT. Its translation: CASRQQGLTDTQYF.

This rearrangement joins TRBV2 to TRBJ2-1; D might be TRBD2 (6 bases). Germline V gene data show CDR1 as SNHLY and CDR2 as FYNNEI. Between the trimmed V and J ends, which lost 6 bases and 0 bases, there was a span of 9 bases. This CDR3 spans 14 amino acids. CDR3 sequence reads: CASRAGISYNEQFF. Written as DNA, the CDR3 is TGTGCCAGCAGGGCGGGGATCTCCTACAATGAGCAGTTCTTC.

This sequence joins TRBV7-9 and TRBJ1-4; no clear D gene. Trimming cost V 4 bases and J 8 bases, with 8 bases left between them. Germline CDR1 and CDR2: SEHNR and FQNEAQ (reference sequence). The CDR3 extends over 12 amino acids. In DNA form, the CDR3 reads TGTGCCAGCAGCTCCACGTTAGAAAAACTGTTTTTT. It codes for CASSSTLEKLFF.

DNA of the CDR3: TGCGCCAGCAGTGTGGGGAGCACAGGGACTGAAGCTTTCTTT. Encoded protein: CASSVGSTGTEAFF. This rearrangement joins TRBV10-1 to TRBJ1-1, with a tentative D call TRBD1 (6 bases). The CDR3 totals 14 residues. V was pared by 4 bases and J by 5 bases, with 14 bases between. Germline V gene lookup returns CDR1 WNHNN and CDR2 SYGVQD (reference sequence).

V usage is TRBV5-1 and J usage is TRBJ2-2; D not certain. Germline assignment: CDR1 SGHRS and CDR2 YFSETQ. Deletions cut 0 bases from V and 0 bases from J, with 6 bases between. CDR3 size: 15 residues. The CDR3 sequence is CASSLAGPNTGELFF. CDR3 sequence (DNA): TGCGCCAGCAGCTTGGCGGGCCCGAACACCGGGGAGCTGTTTTTT.

The gene calls are TRBV25-1 and TRBJ1-1; 8 nucleotides line up with TRBD1. The CDR3 has 15 amino acids. Losses at the gene ends were 4 bases for V and 4 bases for J; bases not matched to a gene: 8. Germline CDR1 reads MGHDK; CDR2 reads SYGVNS. The CDR3 region is CASSVLDREGTEAFF. The CDR3 DNA reads TGTGCCAGCAGTGTCTTGGACAGGGAGGGCACTGAAGCTTTCTTT.

The V gene is TRBV2, the J gene TRBJ2-7, with D hard to call. The CDR3 is 11 amino acids. V dropped 4 bases and J dropped 6 bases, with 7 bases sitting between them. Germline CDR1 reads SNHLY; CDR2 reads FYNNEI. The CDR3 coding sequence is TGTGCCAGCAGTGGCCACAGCGAGCAGTACTTC. As protein: CASSGHSEQYF.

The chain employs TRBV15 and TRBJ1-1; tentative D call: TRBD1 (5 bases). Germline-derived CDR1 and CDR2 are LNHNV and YYDKDF (reference sequence). The CDR3 covers 14 residues. Between the trimmed V and J ends, which lost 5 bases and 3 bases, there was a span of 13 bases. The CDR3 bases are TGTGCCACCAGCGGGCGGACGGGGGACACTGAAGCTTTCTTT. This sequence encodes CATSGRTGDTEAFF.

This clone showed up just a few times. The rearrangement links TRBV2 to TRBJ2-1; 10 bases map to TRBD2. This CDR3 is 15 amino acids long. In germline, CDR1 is SNHLY, CDR2 FYNNEI. The V segment lost 8 bases and the J segment 2 bases; nucleotides outside the gene matches: 6. DNA of the CDR3: TGTGCCAGCGATAGCGGGAGGAGGGCCTACAATGAGCAGTTCTTC. Its translation: CASDSGRRAYNEQFF.

This clone came up once. The CDR3 protein is CASPPAEGIGTSQGAEAFF. CDR3 bases: TGTGCCAGCCCCCCCGCAGAAGGTATCGGGACATCCCAGGGGGCTGAAGCTTTCTTT. This chain joins TRBV27 and TRBJ1-1; 7 bases match TRBD1. CDR3 size: 19 residues. The V gene's germline CDR1 is MNHEY and CDR2 SMNVEV (reference sequence). V was pared by 8 bases and J by 6 bases, with 27 bases of the junction left unmatched.

The chain employs TRBV27 and TRBJ1-1; D gene uncertain. The V gene lost 6 bases and the J gene lost 3 bases, with 14 bases spanning the gap. There are 14 residues in the CDR3. The germline CDR1 and CDR2 sequences are MNHEY and SMNVEV (reference sequence). This CDR3 reads CASRPGPGYTEAFF. In DNA, the CDR3 is TGTGCCAGCAGACCCGGTCCGGGGTACACTGAAGCTTTCTTT.

The chain recombines TRBV27 with TRBJ1-5; D gene uncertain. This CDR3 has 13 amino acids. Trimming took off 5 bases at V and 7 bases at J, with 12 bases between the two ends. CDR1 is MNHEY, CDR2 SMNVEV, per germline (reference sequence). The DNA of the CDR3 is TGTGCCAGCAGTCTAGACCCCAGGCAGCCCCAGCATTTT. It translates to CASSLDPRQPQHF.

V usage is TRBV29-1 and J usage is TRBJ1-5; D unresolved. The CDR3 sequence is 13 residues long. Looked up from germline, CDR1 is SQVTM and CDR2 is ANQGSEA. V was pared by 0 bases and J by 0 bases, with 3 bases between. The CDR3, as DNA: TGCAGCGTTGAAGAGACTAGCAATCAGCCCCAGCATTTT. It codes for CSVEETSNQPQHF.